Below are 21 T cell receptor beta chains sequenced from a single sample in a study of regulatory T cells in long-lasting Graves disease. Time point reported: newly diagnosed GD, antithyroid drugs for less than 3 months. Generation of the TCR library employed RNA extracted from PBMCs. CDR3-region Arm-PCR and iRepertoire HTBI primers produced the TCR beta libraries. A single record per CDR3 protein comes from TCRdb applying MiXCR to the multiplex PCR reads. Among about 440,000 distinct CDR3 sequences listed, about 16% were seen once. In addition, the sample was reused for a study of T cells in Graves' hyperthyroidism and ophthalmopathy.

The sequenced sample was peripheral blood mononuclear cells (PBMCs), obtained at new diagnosis, from a patient treated with antithyroid drugs. These receptors all stem from a woman aged 25-40 years with Graves disease.

This clonotype was counted ten times or more. The chain uses TRBV27 and TRBJ1-6, with D possibly being TRBD1 (6 bases). The germline V and J ends were trimmed by 5 bases and 10 bases, with 21 bases remaining between them. This CDR3 has 16 amino acids. The germline V gene has CDR1 MNHEY and CDR2 SMNVEV (reference sequence). Here the CDR3 reads CASSPSRGGQVSPLHF. The DNA for the CDR3 is TGTGCCAGCAGTCCCTCTCGAGGGGGGCAGGTGTCACCCCTCCACTTT.

This clonotype was counted a few times. The V call is TRBV19, the J call TRBJ2-1; D uncertain. The germline CDR1 and CDR2 sequences are LNHDA and SQIVND (reference sequence). Deletions cut 2 bases from V and 0 bases from J, with 8 bases between. The CDR3 extends over 15 amino acids. The chain's CDR3 is CASSILGTSYNEQFF. In nucleotides, the CDR3 is TGTGCCAGTAGTATACTGGGCACCTCCTACAATGAGCAGTTCTTC.

Remarks on this clonotype: A read error may account for a junction end that differs from germline. The rearrangement joins TRBV6-2 or TRBV6-3 to TRBJ2-3; D gene unclear. The DNA end lines up better with TRBJ1-5; the J call may be wrong. CDR1 is MNHEY and CDR2 is SVGEGT in the germline V gene. The length of the CDR3 is 16 residues. The CDR3 DNA reads TGTGCCACCAGTGATTCCCTAGCCGCTAGCACAGATACGCAGCATTTT. Amino acid sequence: CATSDSLAASTDTQHF.

Comment on this clonotype: With only one base between it and a far larger clone, this is likely a read error. This sequence joins TRBV7-2 and TRBJ2-5; 14 nucleotides line up with TRBD2. CDR1 is SGHTA and CDR2 is FQGNSA in the germline V gene. The CDR3 extends over 17 amino acids. V dropped 8 bases and J dropped 13; count of bases not matched to a gene: 21. DNA for the CDR3: TGTGCCAGCCGCTCGGGACTAGCGGGAGACGGGGGGGTGAGCCCGTACTTC. It translates to CASRSGLAGDGGVSPYF.

This clonotype has ten or more counts. The DNA of the CDR3 is TGTGCCTGGAGTATAGCGGCCAGGCTTGAGCAGTTCTTC. Amino acid sequence: CAWSIAARLEQFF. The rearrangement uses TRBV30 and TRBJ2-1; the D gene is possibly TRBD2 (6 bases). The CDR3 spans 13 residues. Trimming removed 2 bases from V and 9 bases from J, with 14 bases in between. In germline, CDR1 is GTSNPN, CDR2 SVGIG (reference sequence).

Details on this clonotype: Its ends do not fully match the called genes, so a read error is possible. This chain connects TRBV5-1 to TRBJ2-2; 8 bases are shared with TRBD2. CDR1 is SGHRS, CDR2 YFSETQ, per germline. This CDR3 is built from 16 residues. CDR3 sequence (DNA): TGCGCCAGCAGCTTCTTAGCGGGACCGAACACCGGGGAGCAGTTTTTT. Translated, it gives CASSFLAGPNTGEQFF.

This chain joins TRBV18 and TRBJ2-4; TRBD2 agrees at 10 bases. J gave up 2 bases and V 3 bases, and 10 bases lay outside the gene matches. CDR1 KGHSH and CDR2 LQKENI come from the germline V gene. The CDR3 sequence is 18 residues long. The CDR3 region has the DNA TGTGCCAGCTCACCTTTTGCACTAGCGGGAATAACCAAAAACATTCAGTACTTC. The encoded protein is CASSPFALAGITKNIQYF.

This clonotype was observed a few times. The rearrangement joins TRBV7-9 to TRBJ2-2; D assignment may be TRBD1 or TRBD2 (6 bases each). This CDR3 is 15 amino acids long. The V gene's germline CDR1 is SEHNR and CDR2 FQNEAQ (reference sequence). Trimming shortened V by 5 bases and J by 5 bases, and 15 bases separated the two germline ends. The CDR3 coding sequence is TGTGCCAGCAGCAGAGGGGGACTCCTTACCGGGGAGCTGTTTTTT. Protein product: CASSRGGLLTGELFF.

Comment on this clonotype: A read error is possible here, since a much larger clone lies one base away. CDR3 residues: CASSPQQSHEQYF. The CDR3 DNA sequence: TGTGCCAGCTCACCGCAACAGTCGCACGAGCAGTACTTC. The chain has TRBV18 and TRBJ2-7; D gene unclear. CDR1 is KGHSH and CDR2 is LQKENI in the germline V gene. CDR3 length equals 13 residues. Trimming pared 3 bases from V and 5 bases from J, leaving 11 bases between.

This clonotype showed up just a few times. A single base separates this from a much larger clone, so it may be a read error. The CDR3 loop is CASSPLGQGSNQPQHF. The CDR3 DNA is TGTGCCAGCAGTCCTCTCGGACAGGGGTCGAATCAGCCCCAGCATTTT. V and J are TRBV11-2 and TRBJ1-5; 9 bases agree with TRBD1. CDR3 length: 16 amino acids. Trimming cost V 6 bases and J 4 bases; bases outside gene matches: 10. Germline CDR1 reads SGHAT; CDR2 reads FQNNGV.

This chain links TRBV9 with TRBJ1-2; D is unresolved. Between the trimmed V and J ends, which lost 3 bases and 2 bases, there was a span of 17 bases. The CDR3 has 16 residues. Germline CDR1 reads SGDLS; CDR2 reads YYNGEE. In DNA, the CDR3 is TGTGCCAGCAGCGGACCTTCCGGACGGATCAACTATGGCTACACCTTC. This encodes CASSGPSGRINYGYTF.

This clonotype was observed a handful of times. This chain uses TRBV7-2 with TRBJ2-2; D may correspond to TRBD1 or TRBD2 (5 bases each). The germline V gene has CDR1 SGHTA and CDR2 FQGNSA. V lost 4 bases and J 1 base, leaving 13 bases between the germline ends. This CDR3 comprises 16 residues. The CDR3 nucleotides read TGTGCCAGCAGCTCCTTGGGTGGGGGGAACACCGGGGAGCTGTTTTTT. It codes for CASSSLGGGNTGELFF.

Only a few counts were recorded for this clonotype. This chain links TRBV5-1 with TRBJ1-4; TRBD1 matches 8 bases. Germline loops: CDR1 SGHRS, CDR2 YFSETQ. This CDR3 comprises 13 residues. V lost 4 bases to trimming and J lost 12 bases; unmatched junction nucleotides: 8. CDR3 in DNA: TGCGCCAGCAGCATAGGACAGGGCCAAGAACTGTTTTTT. It specifies CASSIGQGQELFF.

In this sample, this clonotype turned up many times. The chain carries TRBV20-1 and TRBJ2-3; 10 bases align to TRBD2. After removal of 3 bases from V and 0 bases from J, the junction contained 12 bases not matched to a gene. CDR3 length: 18 residues. Germline CDR1 and CDR2: DFQATT and SNEGSKA (reference sequence). The CDR3 reads CSASPASGGGSSTDTQYF. CDR3 nucleotides: TGCAGTGCTAGTCCCGCTAGCGGGGGAGGCTCTAGCACAGATACGCAGTATTTT.

This clonotype was seen at least ten times. CDR3 sequence reads: CASSEYKGAEIDEQYF. For the CDR3, the DNA is TGTGCCAGCAGTGAATATAAGGGGGCTGAAATCGACGAGCAGTACTTC. The chain couples TRBV25-1 to TRBJ2-7; 7 nucleotides match TRBD1. CDR3 length: 16 amino acids. CDR1 is MGHDK, CDR2 SYGVNS, per germline. Losses at the gene ends were 0 bases for V and 5 bases for J; bases not matched to a gene: 10.

This clonotype has a count of ten or more. This chain links TRBV18 with TRBJ2-5; TRBD1 matches 8 bases. CDR1 and CDR2 (germline): KGHSH, LQKENI. This CDR3 is built from 16 residues. The trim removed 1 base at V and 5 bases at J, leaving 9 bases unmatched. CDR3 residues: CASSPLQGASTETQYF. In DNA, the CDR3 is TGTGCCAGCTCACCACTCCAGGGGGCCTCCACTGAGACCCAGTACTTC.

This clonotype was observed at least ten times. V is TRBV3-1 and J is TRBJ1-3; D ambiguous. Germline V gives CDR1 LGHDT, CDR2 YNNKEL (reference sequence). There are 12 residues in the CDR3. With 6 bases removed from V and 3 bases from J, the gap between germline ends came to 6 bases. CDR3 region: CASRANGNTIYF. As DNA, the CDR3 is TGTGCCAGCAGGGCAAATGGAAACACCATATATTTT.

This clonotype was observed a few times. CDR3 DNA: TGTGCCAGCAGTAGATACAGGGGTAGCACAGATACGCAGTATTTT. This gives the protein CASSRYRGSTDTQYF. V and J are TRBV6-1 and TRBJ2-3, with 7 bases matching TRBD1. The CDR3 covers 15 residues. V trimming: 5 bases; J trimming: 0 bases; junction bases outside the gene matches: 5. Germline V gene sequence: CDR1 MNHNS, CDR2 SASEGT.

In this sample, this clonotype turned up many times. The V gene is TRBV28, the J gene TRBJ1-1; no definite D call. V was cut by 3 bases and J by 7 bases, with 12 bases left in between. CDR3 length: 13 residues. Per the germline V gene, CDR1 is MDHEN and CDR2 is SYDVKM. The CDR3 sequence: CASSFYVGNEAFF. The CDR3 region has the DNA TGTGCCAGCAGTTTTTACGTCGGGAATGAAGCTTTCTTT.

This clonotype was observed at least ten times. CDR3 region: CASSWSVTGYGYTF. In nucleotides, the CDR3 is TGTGCCAGCAGTTGGTCGGTGACAGGGTATGGCTACACCTTC. The chain uses TRBV28 and TRBJ1-2, with TRBD1 matching 7 bases. The CDR3 totals 14 residues. The trim removed 4 bases at V and 5 bases at J, leaving 7 bases unmatched. Per germline, CDR1 MDHEN and CDR2 SYDVKM.

The chain is built from TRBV7-2 and TRBJ2-1; TRBD2 matches 8 bases. The V segment lost 1 base and the J segment 4 bases; nucleotides outside the gene matches: 3. Germline loops: CDR1 SGHTA, CDR2 FQGNSA. CDR3 length: 15 residues. The CDR3 sequence: CASSLELADYNEQFF. Written as DNA, the CDR3 is TGTGCCAGCAGCTTAGAACTAGCGGATTACAATGAGCAGTTCTTC.